This T cell receptor (beta chain) comes out of a study of graft-versus-host responses after intestinal transplantation. Study-wide results and limits: The study associated peak circulating GvH clone levels with early post-transplant HvG declines.

Sequencing used immunoSEQ multiplex PCR; TCRdb keeps in-frame clones, though not all of them. The sample includes tens of thousands of clones, about 94% of them seen just once. To note about this clone: Its antigen remains unidentified.

The material sequenced was unstimulated CD8+ T cells sorted from spleen or lymph node cells, taken before intestinal transplant. This TCR came from a human donor who received an intestinal transplant.

The CDR3 DNA follows: TGTGCCAGCAGTTATTACCTAGGGGATACGCAGTATTTT. Protein: CASSYYLGDTQYF. The chain has TRBV6-5 and TRBJ2-3; D is unclear. The CDR3 has 13 amino acids. Germline CDR1 is MNHEY and CDR2 is SVGAGI. V lost 3 bases to trimming and J lost 6 bases, with 10 bases between them.